The 8 T cell receptor beta chains reported below all come from one sample, sequenced in a study of cytomegalovirus exposure and HLA in healthy donors. The PCR had 60 Vbeta and 13 Jbeta primers. The table came from immunoSEQ multiplex PCR; TCRdb's copy has only in-frame clones and leaves some out. The table lists some 200,000 clones, about four fifths of them singletons, with less than 2% in the top ten. What was sequenced was PBMCs. All receptors come from a woman aged 18-29 years in good health and CMV-seronegative.

The CDR3 region is CASSLGPSGYTGELFF. CDR3 coding DNA: TGTGCCAGCAGCTTAGGCCCTAGCGGTTACACCGGGGAGCTGTTTTTT. The J gene is TRBJ2-2, the V gene TRBV13; 7 bases fit TRBD2. Germline-derived CDR1 and CDR2 are PRHDT and FYEKMQ (reference sequence). The J segment lost 3 bases and the V segment lost 0 bases, leaving 4 bases of the junction unmatched. CDR3 size: 16 residues.

This sequence joins TRBV6-5 and TRBJ1-2; D is ambiguous. The length of the CDR3 is 13 residues. Germline V CDR1 and CDR2: MNHEY, SVGAGI. V lost 5 bases and J 5 bases, leaving 12 bases between the germline ends. The CDR3 reads CASSPRIGYGYTF. CDR3 bases: TGTGCCAGCAGTCCCCGTATCGGGTATGGCTACACCTTC.

The chain is built from TRBV30 and TRBJ2-7, with D tentatively TRBD1 (6 bases). Germline CDR1 and CDR2: GTSNPN and SVGIG (reference sequence). The CDR3 runs to 11 residues. In nucleotides, the CDR3 is TGTTCAGGACAGACCTCCTACGAGCAGTACTTC. Its protein product is CSGQTSYEQYF. Complete variable domain (other parts from reference TRBV30 and TRBJ2-7): SQTIHQWPATLVQPVGSPLSLECTVEGTSNPNLYWYRQAAGRGLQLLFYSVGIGQISSEVPQNLSASRPQDRQFILSSKKLLLSDSGFYLCSGQTSYEQYFGPGTRLTVT.

In DNA form, the CDR3 reads TGTGCCAGCAGTCGGGGTTGGGCCCAGTACTTC. It translates to CASSRGWAQYF. This chain links TRBV6-5 with TRBJ2-5; tentatively, D is TRBD2 (5 bases). V lost 5 bases to trimming and J lost 9 bases, with 10 bases between them. There are 11 residues in the CDR3. CDR1 and CDR2 (germline): MNHEY, SVGAGI.

This chain links TRBV7-9 with TRBJ1-6, with 7 bases aligning to TRBD1. The J segment lost 9 bases and the V segment lost 5 bases, leaving 4 bases of the junction unmatched. CDR3 length: 13 amino acids. Germline V gene sequence: CDR1 SEHNR, CDR2 FQNEAQ (reference sequence). CDR3 in amino acids: CASSLQGFSPLHF. CDR3 in DNA: TGTGCCAGCAGCCTACAGGGGTTTTCACCCCTCCACTTT.

J is TRBJ2-3 and V is TRBV4-3, with a weak D call TRBD1 (5 bases). The CDR3 spans 17 residues. Germline CDR1 is LGHNA and CDR2 is YSLEER. Trimming removed 1 base from V and 0 bases from J, with 14 bases in between. CDR3 bases: TGCGCCAGCAGCCAAGGGCTCGGCAGGGTTAGCACAGATACGCAGTATTTT. It is translated as CASSQGLGRVSTDTQYF.

V usage is TRBV7-9 and J usage is TRBJ2-1; 10 nucleotides align to TRBD2. Germline assignment: CDR1 SEHNR and CDR2 FQNEAQ (reference sequence). After removal of 8 bases from V and 7 bases from J, the junction contained 8 bases not matched to a gene. The CDR3 length is 14 residues. CDR3 in DNA: TGTGCCAGCGAGCTCCTAGCGGGAGTTAATGAGCAGTTCTTC. Its translation is CASELLAGVNEQFF.

The J gene is TRBJ2-5, the V gene TRBV5-4; D ambiguous. The V end lost 3 bases, the J end lost 3 bases, and 9 bases lay between the germline ends. Germline CDR1 is SGHNT and CDR2 is YYREEE (reference sequence). This CDR3 is built from 13 residues. CDR3 nucleotide sequence: TGTGCCAGCAGCTCTGCAGTCGAAGAGACCCAGTACTTC. It is translated as CASSSAVEETQYF.